This T cell receptor beta chain was sequenced in a study of CD8+CD57+ T cells in acquired aplastic anemia. The template for TCR beta VDJ and CDR3 sequence profiling was genomic DNA. TCRdb reprocessed the reads via MiXCR and lists one record per CDR3 protein. The repertoire has 150,000 or so distinct CDR3 sequences, 45% to 55% of them found once; the top ten carry under 35%. The authors sequenced patients whose flow cytometry had shown CD8+CD57+ cell expansion. Sequencing input: sorted CD4+, CD8+, or CD8+CD57+ T cells (not recorded which) from PBMCs. This receptor was obtained from a human donor with aplastic anemia.

CDR3 sequence: CSARDGRGHSPLHF. CDR3 bases: TGCAGTGCTAGAGATGGCAGGGGGCATTCACCCCTCCACTTT. This chain uses TRBV20-1 with TRBJ1-6, with TRBD1 matching 8 bases. This CDR3 has 14 amino acids. The germline gives CDR1 DFQATT, CDR2 SNEGSKA (reference sequence). V was clipped by 0 bases and J by 8 bases; unmatched bases: 3.